This TCR beta chain was identified during a study of T cells after yellow fever vaccination. This clonotype turned up a few times. Its specificity is unknown. Using its own MiXCR run on the 5' RACE reads, TCRdb lists one record per CDR3 protein. The sample holds 100,000 to 150,000 distinct CDR3 sequences, 7.4% seen once. Study results and limitations: Secondary responses were weaker yet peaked faster, day 5 versus 15. Reappearance after the booster was seen for most primary-vaccination clones, at roughly 96% CD4 and 75% to 90% CD8.

Germline CDR1 and CDR2: SGHVS and FNYEAQ. The CDR3 contains 16 residues. The V and J ends lost 5 bases and 6 bases respectively, with 22 bases between them. The chain recombines TRBV7-6 with TRBJ1-1; the D gene is possibly TRBD1 (5 bases). This material consisted of CD4+ T cells sorted from PBMCs, taken approximately 11 days after the first yellow fever vaccination. The sequence came from a man aged 18-30 years who received the YFV17D yellow fever vaccine. This chain's CDR3 is CASSPRPGRGTAEAFF. Written as DNA, the CDR3 is TGTGCCAGCAGCCCCCGGCCTGGGCGGGGGACTGCTGAAGCTTTCTTT.